One T cell receptor beta chain is described in this entry. No cognate antigen has been identified for it. Base qualities are not provided; no much larger clone lies one nucleotide away. The data belong to a study of T cell repertoires in cytomegalovirus infection (dated by TCRdb to between 2017 and 2020). With respect to the entire study: The HLA type of each donor mattered for the analysis, because public TCR beta signatures pointed to carriage of CMV infection along with the matching HLA type. Results the study describes overall, beyond this receptor: In both this cohort and an independent 352-donor cohort, the cumulative frequency of public TCR beta family members distinguished carriers of CMV infection plus the relevant HLA type. The ex vivo response was dominated by HLA-C-restricted CMV-specific TCR beta clonotypes, and the single most frequent clonotype in two of eight donors was supplied by these HLA-C-restricted clonotypes.

At the junction V is shortened by 6 bases and J by 0 bases; bases outside the gene matches: 1. The CDR3 measures 14 amino acids from cysteine to phenylalanine. Only the CDR3 DNA is retained, 42 bases long and in frame from the first base. Looking up the germline V gene yields CDR1 ENHRY and CDR2 SYGVKD. This sample was sequenced with an Illumina HiSeq 1500. In TCRdb, the public reads were trimmed at Q25 with fastp and aligned with MiXCR, with productive beta chains retained. Here each entry gathers all rows of one CDR3 protein and keeps the most common genes and DNA. Across this sample there are around 310,000 distinct CDR3 sequences, with about a sixth seen only once. Around 12% of the sample is in the top ten clones.

Specimen: PBMCs. The receptor comes from a human donor in good health (CMV status not recorded). Some clones in this sample may be carry-over from other donors' samples. The rearrangement combines TRBV10-3 with TRBJ1-1; TRBD1 fits 10 bases in the junction. The bases are TGTGCCATCAGCGGACAGGGGGTGAACACTGAAGCTTTCTTT. This codes for CAISGQGVNTEAFF.